This TCR beta chain was identified in a study of beta chain features in type 1 diabetes. Across the whole study: The samples had roughly 110,000,000 sorted cells examined in all. Notes on the study in general: There was a moderate but significant shortening of TCRB CDR3s in all four CD4+ subsets of Type 1 diabetes patients. Any HLA type influence on TCRB rearrangement was left unresolved here.

Every donor provided one heparinised blood draw, which averaged about 120 mL. V shed 5 bases and J 5 bases; nucleotides not matched to a gene: 3. The CDR3 runs to 13 residues. Per the germline V gene, CDR1 is KGHSH and CDR2 is LQKENI. Expressed TCRB transcripts were sequenced after all isolated RNA was converted to cDNA. Regulatory, naive and central memory T cell samples averaged roughly 4 million reads. The method was immunoSEQ multiplex PCR; TCRdb's version includes in-frame clones alone and lacks a portion of them. The sample carries 300,000 or so clones, about 14% recorded once. On this clone: Antigen unknown.

The chain is built from TRBV18 and TRBJ2-1, with TRBD1 matching 7 bases. The source material was naive CD4+ T cells from blood. The receptor's source is a young woman with type 1 diabetes. This CDR3 reads CASSTTGNNEQFF. The DNA of the CDR3 is TGTGCCAGCTCAACGACAGGGAACAATGAGCAGTTCTTC.